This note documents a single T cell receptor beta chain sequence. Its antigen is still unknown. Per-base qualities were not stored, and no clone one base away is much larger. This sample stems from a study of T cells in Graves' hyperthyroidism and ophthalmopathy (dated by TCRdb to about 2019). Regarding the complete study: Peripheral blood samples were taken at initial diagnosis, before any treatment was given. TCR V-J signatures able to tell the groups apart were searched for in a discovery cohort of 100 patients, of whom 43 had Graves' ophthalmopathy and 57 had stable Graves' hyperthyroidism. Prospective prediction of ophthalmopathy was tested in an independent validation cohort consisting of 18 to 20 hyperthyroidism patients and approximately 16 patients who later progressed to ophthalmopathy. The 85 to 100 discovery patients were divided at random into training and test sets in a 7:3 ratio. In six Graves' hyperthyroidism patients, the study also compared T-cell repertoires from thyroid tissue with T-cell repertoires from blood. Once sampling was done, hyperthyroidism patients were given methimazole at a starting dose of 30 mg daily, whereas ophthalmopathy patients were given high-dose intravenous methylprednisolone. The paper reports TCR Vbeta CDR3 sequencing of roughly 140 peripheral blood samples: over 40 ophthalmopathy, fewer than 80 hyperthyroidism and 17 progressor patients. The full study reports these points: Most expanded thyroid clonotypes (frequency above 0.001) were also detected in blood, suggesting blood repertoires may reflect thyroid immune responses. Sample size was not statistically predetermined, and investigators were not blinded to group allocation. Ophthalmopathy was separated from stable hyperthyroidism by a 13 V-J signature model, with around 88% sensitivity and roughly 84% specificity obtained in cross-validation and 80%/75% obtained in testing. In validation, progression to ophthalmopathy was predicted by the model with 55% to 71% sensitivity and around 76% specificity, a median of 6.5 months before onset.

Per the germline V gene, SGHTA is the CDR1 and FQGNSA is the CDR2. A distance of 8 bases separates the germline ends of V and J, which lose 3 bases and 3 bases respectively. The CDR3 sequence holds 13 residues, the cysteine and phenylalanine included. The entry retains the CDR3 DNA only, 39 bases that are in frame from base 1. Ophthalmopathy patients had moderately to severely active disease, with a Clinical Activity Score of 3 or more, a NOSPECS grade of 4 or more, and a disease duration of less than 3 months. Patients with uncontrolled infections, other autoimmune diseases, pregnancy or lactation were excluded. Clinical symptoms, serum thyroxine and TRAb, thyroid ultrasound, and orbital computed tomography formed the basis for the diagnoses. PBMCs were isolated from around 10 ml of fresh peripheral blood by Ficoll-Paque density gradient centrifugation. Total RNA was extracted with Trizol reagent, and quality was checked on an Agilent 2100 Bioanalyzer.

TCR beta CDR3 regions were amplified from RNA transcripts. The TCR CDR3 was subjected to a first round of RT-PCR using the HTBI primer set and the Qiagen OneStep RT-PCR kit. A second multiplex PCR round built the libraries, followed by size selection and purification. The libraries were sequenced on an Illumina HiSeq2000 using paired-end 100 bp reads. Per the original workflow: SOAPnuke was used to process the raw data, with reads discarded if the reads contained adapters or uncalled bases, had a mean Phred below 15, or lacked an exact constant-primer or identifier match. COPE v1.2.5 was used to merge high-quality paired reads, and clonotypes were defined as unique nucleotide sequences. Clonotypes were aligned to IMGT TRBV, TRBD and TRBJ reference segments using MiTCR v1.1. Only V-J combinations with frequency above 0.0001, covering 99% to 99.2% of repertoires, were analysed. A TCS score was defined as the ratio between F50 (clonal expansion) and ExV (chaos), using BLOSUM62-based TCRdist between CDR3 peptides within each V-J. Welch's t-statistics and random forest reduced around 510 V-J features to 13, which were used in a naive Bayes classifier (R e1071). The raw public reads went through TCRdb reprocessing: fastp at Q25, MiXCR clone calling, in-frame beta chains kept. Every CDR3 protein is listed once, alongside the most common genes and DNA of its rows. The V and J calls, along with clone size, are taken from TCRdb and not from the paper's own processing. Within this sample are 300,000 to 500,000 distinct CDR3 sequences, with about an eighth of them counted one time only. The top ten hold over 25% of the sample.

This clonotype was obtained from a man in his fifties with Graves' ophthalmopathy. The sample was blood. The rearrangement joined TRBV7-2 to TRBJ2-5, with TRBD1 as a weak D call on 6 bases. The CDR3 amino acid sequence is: CASSFNREETQYF. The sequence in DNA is TGTGCCAGCAGCTTCAACAGGGAAGAGACCCAGTACTTC.